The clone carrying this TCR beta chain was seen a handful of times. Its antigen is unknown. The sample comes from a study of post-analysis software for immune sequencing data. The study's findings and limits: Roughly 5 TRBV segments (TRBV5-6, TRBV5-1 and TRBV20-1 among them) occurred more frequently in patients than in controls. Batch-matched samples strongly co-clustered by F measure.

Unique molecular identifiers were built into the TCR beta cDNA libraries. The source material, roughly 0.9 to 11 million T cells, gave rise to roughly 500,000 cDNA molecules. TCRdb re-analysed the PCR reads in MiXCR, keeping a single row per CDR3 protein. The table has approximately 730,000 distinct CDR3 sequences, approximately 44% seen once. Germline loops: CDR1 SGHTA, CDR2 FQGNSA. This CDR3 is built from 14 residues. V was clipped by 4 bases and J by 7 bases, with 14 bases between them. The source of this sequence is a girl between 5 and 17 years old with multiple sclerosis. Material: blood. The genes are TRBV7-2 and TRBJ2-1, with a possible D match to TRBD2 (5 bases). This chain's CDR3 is CASSSWVLANEQFF. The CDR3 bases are TGTGCCAGCAGCTCTTGGGTTCTAGCTAATGAGCAGTTCTTC.